This T cell receptor beta chain comes out of a study of Tregs in tolerant kidney transplant recipients. Overall study findings and caveats: Tregs expanded with activated donor B cells seemed most donor-specific. Findings come from small patient numbers and require larger validation.

In the case of this clone: Its antigen is currently unknown.

Unstimulated Tregs (CD4+CD25+CD127-) and CD4+CD25- non-Tregs were sorted from PBMCs. CDR1 and CDR2 (germline): LNHDA, SQIVND (reference sequence). The CDR3 contains 14 residues. V shed 5 bases, J shed 2 bases, and the junction held 4 bases outside the gene matches. Only in-frame clones appear in the TCRdb table, and some are missing; sequencing was by immunoSEQ multiplex PCR. The repertoire has tens of thousands of clones, roughly 84% of them found once; the top ten carry around 4%. This TCR derives from a human donor in good health. Sequenced material: CD4+ T cells from blood. This chain joins TRBV19 and TRBJ1-2, with TRBD1 matching over 8 bases. The CDR3 region is CASSFRTGNYGYTF. The CDR3 DNA reads as TGTGCCAGTAGTTTCCGGACAGGGAACTATGGCTACACCTTC.